Detailed here is one T cell receptor (beta chain). This record belongs to a study of technical replicates of blood from a handful of donors. The CDR3 sequence is 16 residues long. Germline CDR1 reads LGHNA; CDR2 reads YSLEER. Trimming removed 5 bases from V and 4 bases from J; junction bases left unmatched: 14. Some clones are missing from TCRdb's copy, which holds only in-frame ones; the method was immunoSEQ multiplex PCR. The sample lists approximately 52,000 clones, about 82% occurring once. The sequence was obtained from a human donor in good health. Some clones in this sample may be carry-over from other donors' samples. Sample: PBMCs. V is TRBV4-3 and J is TRBJ2-7; 7 positions agree with TRBD1. The CDR3 spells CASSLAFRQGAYEQYF. The CDR3 DNA reads TGCGCCAGCAGCTTGGCGTTTCGACAGGGTGCATACGAGCAGTACTTC.